This T cell receptor (beta chain) comes out of a study of blood T cell repertoires in COVID-19. Study as a whole: The samples span acute and convalescent COVID-19 from the United States, Italy and Spain. From T cells, B-cell-depleted T cells, or PBMCs came the material, which was cDNA or gDNA.

Libraries were prepared by immunoSEQ multiplex PCR; TCRdb keeps only in-frame clonotypes and omits some of them. The table has over 450,000 clones, around 90% seen once. The CDR3 is made up of 13 amino acids. Unmatched junction bases numbered 1, after V lost 6 bases and J lost 1 base. CDR1 and CDR2 from the germline V gene are ENHRY and SYGVKD. The material sequenced was peripheral blood. The chain employs TRBV10-3 and TRBJ2-3; 7 nucleotides align to TRBD2. The origin of this receptor is a woman aged 45 to 65 with COVID-19, enrolled during active disease. CDR3 region: CAISAGGTDTQYF. CDR3 coding DNA: TGTGCCATCAGCGCGGGGGGCACAGATACGCAGTATTTT.